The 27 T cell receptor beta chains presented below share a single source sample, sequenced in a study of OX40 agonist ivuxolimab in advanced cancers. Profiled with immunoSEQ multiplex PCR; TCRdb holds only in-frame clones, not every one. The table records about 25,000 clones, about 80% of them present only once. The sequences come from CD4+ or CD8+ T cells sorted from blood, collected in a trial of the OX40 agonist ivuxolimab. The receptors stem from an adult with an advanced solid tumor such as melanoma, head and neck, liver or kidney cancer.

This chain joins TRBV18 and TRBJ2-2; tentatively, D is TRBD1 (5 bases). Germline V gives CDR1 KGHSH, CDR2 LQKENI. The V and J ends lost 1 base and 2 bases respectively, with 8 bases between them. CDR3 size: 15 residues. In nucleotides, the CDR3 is TGTGCCAGCTCACCACAGGACATAAACACCGGGGAGCTGTTTTTT. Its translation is CASSPQDINTGELFF.

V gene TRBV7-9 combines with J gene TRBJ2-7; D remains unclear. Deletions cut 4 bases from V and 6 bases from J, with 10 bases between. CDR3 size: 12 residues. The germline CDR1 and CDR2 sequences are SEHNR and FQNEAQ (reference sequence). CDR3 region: CASSSTGGEQYF. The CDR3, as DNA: TGTGCCAGCAGCTCCACCGGTGGCGAGCAGTACTTC.

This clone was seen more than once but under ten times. CDR3 DNA sequence: TGCGCCAGCAGCGCAGGTACTATGGCAAGTGGAAACACCATATATTTT. This codes for CASSAGTMASGNTIYF. The chain is built from TRBV5-1 and TRBJ1-3; D uncertain. There are 16 residues in the CDR3. Germline lookup yields CDR1 SGHRS and CDR2 YFSETQ. V was clipped by 4 bases and J by 3 bases, with 17 bases between them.

The CDR3 is CASSLGILVGRGTGELFF. In DNA form, the CDR3 reads TGCGCCAGCAGCTTGGGCATTTTAGTCGGGAGAGGCACCGGGGAGCTGTTTTTT. V and J are TRBV5-1 and TRBJ2-2; weak D call: TRBD2 (6 bases). This CDR3 region has 18 residues. The germline gives CDR1 SGHRS, CDR2 YFSETQ. V was cut by 0 bases and J by 4 bases, with 19 bases left in between.

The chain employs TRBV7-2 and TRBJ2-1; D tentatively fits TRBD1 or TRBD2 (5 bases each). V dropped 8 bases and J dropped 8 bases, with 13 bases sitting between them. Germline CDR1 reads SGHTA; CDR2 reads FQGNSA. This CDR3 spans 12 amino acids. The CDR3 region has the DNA TGTGCCAGCGATAGGGGACGAGATGAGCAGTTCTTC. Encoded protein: CASDRGRDEQFF.

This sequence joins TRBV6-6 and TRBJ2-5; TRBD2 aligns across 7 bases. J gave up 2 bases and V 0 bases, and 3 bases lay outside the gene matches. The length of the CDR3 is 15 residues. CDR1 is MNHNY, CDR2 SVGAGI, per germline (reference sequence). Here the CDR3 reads CASSYSERGQETQYF. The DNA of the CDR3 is TGTGCCAGCAGTTACTCGGAGCGGGGACAAGAGACCCAGTACTTC.

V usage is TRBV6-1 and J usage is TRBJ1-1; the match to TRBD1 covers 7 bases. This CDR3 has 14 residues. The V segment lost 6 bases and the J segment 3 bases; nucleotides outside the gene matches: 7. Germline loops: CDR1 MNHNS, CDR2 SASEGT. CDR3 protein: CASRRQGLDTEAFF. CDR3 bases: TGTGCCAGCAGGAGACAGGGATTGGACACTGAAGCTTTCTTT.

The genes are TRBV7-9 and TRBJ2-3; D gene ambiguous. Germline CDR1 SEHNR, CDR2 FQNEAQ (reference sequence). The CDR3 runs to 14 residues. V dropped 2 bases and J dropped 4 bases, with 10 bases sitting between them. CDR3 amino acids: CASSLNQDADTQYF. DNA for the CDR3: TGTGCCAGCAGCTTAAACCAGGACGCAGATACGCAGTATTTT. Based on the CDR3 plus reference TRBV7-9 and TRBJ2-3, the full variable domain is DTGVSQNPRHKITKRGQNVTFRCDPISEHNRLYWYRQTLGQGPEFLTYFQNEAQLEKSRLLSDRFSAERPKGSFSTLEIQRTEQGDSAMYLCASSLNQDADTQYFGPGTRLTVL.

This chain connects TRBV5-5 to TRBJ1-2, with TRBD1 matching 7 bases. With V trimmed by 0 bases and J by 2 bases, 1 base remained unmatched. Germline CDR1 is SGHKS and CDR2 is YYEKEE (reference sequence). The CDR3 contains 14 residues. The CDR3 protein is CASSLVQGNYGYTF. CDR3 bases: TGTGCCAGCAGCTTGGTACAGGGGAACTATGGCTACACCTTC.

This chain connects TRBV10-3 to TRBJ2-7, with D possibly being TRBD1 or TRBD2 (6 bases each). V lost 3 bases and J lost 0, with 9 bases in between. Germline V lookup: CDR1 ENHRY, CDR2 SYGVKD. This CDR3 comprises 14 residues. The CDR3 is CAISDRGRSYEQYF. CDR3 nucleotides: TGTGCCATCAGTGACCGGGGGCGCTCCTACGAGCAGTACTTC.

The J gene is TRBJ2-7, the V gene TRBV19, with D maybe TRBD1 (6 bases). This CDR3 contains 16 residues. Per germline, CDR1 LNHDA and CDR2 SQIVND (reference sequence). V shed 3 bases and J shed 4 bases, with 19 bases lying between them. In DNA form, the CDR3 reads TGTGCCAGTAGTATGTCCCCACTACAGGGATTTTACGAGCAGTACTTC. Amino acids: CASSMSPLQGFYEQYF.

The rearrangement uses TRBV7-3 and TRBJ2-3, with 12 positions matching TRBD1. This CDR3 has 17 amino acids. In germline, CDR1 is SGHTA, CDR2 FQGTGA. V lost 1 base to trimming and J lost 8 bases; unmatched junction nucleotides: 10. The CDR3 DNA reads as TGTGCCAGCAGCTTAATGCCGGGACAGGGGGCTGATGGTACGCAGTATTTT. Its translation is CASSLMPGQGADGTQYF.

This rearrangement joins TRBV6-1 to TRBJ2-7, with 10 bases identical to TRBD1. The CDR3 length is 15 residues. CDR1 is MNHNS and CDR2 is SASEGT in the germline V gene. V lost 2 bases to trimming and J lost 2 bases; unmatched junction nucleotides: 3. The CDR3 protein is CASSETGTGAYEQYF. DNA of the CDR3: TGTGCCAGCAGTGAAACCGGGACAGGGGCCTACGAGCAGTACTTC.

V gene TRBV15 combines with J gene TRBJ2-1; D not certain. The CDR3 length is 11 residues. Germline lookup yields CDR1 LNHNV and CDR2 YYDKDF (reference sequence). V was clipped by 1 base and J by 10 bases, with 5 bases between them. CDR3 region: CATSRGPEQFF. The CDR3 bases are TGTGCCACCAGCAGAGGGCCGGAGCAGTTCTTC.

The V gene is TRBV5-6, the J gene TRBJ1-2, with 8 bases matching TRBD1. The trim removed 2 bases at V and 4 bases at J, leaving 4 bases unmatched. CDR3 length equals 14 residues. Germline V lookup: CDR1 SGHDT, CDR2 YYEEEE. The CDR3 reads CASSLQGGAYGYTF. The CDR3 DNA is TGTGCCAGCAGCTTACAGGGGGGAGCCTATGGCTACACCTTC.

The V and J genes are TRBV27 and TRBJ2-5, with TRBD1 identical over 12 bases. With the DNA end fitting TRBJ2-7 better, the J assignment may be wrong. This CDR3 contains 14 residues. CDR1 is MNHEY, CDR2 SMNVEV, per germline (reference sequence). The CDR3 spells CASGGQGAGYEQYF. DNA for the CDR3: TGTGCCAGCGGGGGACAGGGGGCGGGGTACGAGCAGTACTTC.

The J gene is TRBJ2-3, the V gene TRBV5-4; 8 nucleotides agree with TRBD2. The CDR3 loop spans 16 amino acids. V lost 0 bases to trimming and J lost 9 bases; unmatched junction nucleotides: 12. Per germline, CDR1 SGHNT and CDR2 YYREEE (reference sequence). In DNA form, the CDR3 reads TGTGCCAGCAGCTTGGCCGGGGCCCTAGCGGGTGGCACGCAGTATTTT. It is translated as CASSLAGALAGGTQYF.

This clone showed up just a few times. The CDR3 nucleotides read TGTGCCAGCGTGGTAATTTCGGGACAGGGAATTTACGAGCAGTACTTC. It translates to CASVVISGQGIYEQYF. The chain links TRBV27 to TRBJ2-7, with 9 bases identical to TRBD1. CDR3 size: 16 residues. The V gene's germline CDR1 is MNHEY and CDR2 SMNVEV (reference sequence). J gave up 4 bases and V 8 bases, and 15 bases lay outside the gene matches.

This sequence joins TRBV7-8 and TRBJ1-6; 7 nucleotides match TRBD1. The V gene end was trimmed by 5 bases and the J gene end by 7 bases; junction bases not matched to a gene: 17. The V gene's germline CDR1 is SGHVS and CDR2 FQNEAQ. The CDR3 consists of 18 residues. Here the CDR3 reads CASSGGTVRGGVNSPLHF. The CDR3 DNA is TGTGCCAGCAGCGGGGGGACAGTCCGAGGCGGGGTGAATTCACCCCTCCACTTT.

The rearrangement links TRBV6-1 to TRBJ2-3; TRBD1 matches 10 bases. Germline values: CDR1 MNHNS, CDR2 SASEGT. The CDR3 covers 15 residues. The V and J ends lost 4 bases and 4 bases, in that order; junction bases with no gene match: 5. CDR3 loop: CASSADRGRADTQYF. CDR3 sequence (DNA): TGTGCCAGCAGTGCAGACAGGGGGCGCGCAGATACGCAGTATTTT.

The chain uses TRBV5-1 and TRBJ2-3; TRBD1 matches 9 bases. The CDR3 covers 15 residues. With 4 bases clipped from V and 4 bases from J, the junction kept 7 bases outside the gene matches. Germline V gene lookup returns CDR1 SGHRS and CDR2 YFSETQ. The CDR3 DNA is TGCGCCAGCAGCGCGGGACAGGGAGGGGCAGATACGCAGTATTTT. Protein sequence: CASSAGQGGADTQYF.

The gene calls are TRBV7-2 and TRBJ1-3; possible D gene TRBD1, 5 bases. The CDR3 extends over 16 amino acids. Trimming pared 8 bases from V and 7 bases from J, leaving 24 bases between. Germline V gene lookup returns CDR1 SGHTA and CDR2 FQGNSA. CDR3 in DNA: TGTGCCAGCGGCCCCCAGGGCGCTTTAGTAGGGAACACCATATATTTT. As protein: CASGPQGALVGNTIYF.

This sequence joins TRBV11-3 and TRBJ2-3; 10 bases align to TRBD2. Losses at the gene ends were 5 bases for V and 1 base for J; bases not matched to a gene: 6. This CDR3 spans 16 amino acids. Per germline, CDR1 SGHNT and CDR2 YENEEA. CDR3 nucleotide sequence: TGTGCCAGCAGCCAAGCGGGGACTAGCGGCACAGATACGCAGTATTTT. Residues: CASSQAGTSGTDTQYF.

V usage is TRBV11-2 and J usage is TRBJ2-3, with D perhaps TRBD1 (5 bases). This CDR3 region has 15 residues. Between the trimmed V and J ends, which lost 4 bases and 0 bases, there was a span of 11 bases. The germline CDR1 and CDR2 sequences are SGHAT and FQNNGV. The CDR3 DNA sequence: TGTGCCAGCAGCTCACGACAGCCAAGCACAGATACGCAGTATTTT. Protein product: CASSSRQPSTDTQYF.

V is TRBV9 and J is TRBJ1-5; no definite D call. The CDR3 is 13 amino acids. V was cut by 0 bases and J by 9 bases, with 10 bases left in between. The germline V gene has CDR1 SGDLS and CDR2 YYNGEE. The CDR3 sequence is CASSVDPLAPQHF. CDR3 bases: TGTGCCAGCAGCGTAGACCCCCTGGCGCCCCAGCATTTT.

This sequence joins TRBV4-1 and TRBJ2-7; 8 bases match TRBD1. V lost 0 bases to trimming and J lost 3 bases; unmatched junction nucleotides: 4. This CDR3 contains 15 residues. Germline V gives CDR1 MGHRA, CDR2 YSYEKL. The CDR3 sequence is CASSQDVGQGYEQYF. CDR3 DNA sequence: TGCGCCAGCAGCCAAGATGTAGGACAGGGCTACGAGCAGTACTTC.

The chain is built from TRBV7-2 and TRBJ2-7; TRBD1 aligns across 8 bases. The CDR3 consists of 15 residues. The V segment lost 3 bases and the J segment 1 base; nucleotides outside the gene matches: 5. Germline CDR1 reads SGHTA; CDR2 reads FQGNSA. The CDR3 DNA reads TGTGCCAGCAGCTTCCGGGACAGGCGATCCTACGAGCAGTACTTC. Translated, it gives CASSFRDRRSYEQYF.